Listed below are T cell receptor beta chains from one sample, sequenced in a study of identical twins. TCRdb recomputed calls from the 5' RACE reads with MiXCR, one row per CDR3 protein. In the table there are some 250,000 distinct CDR3 sequences, about an eighth of which are singletons. This sample was also put to use in a study of yellow fever vaccine responses in identical twins.

Source material: memory (CD45RO+) T cells sorted from blood. The receptors shown here come from a woman under 30 in good health. The CDR3 runs from the conserved cysteine through the conserved F or W. D genes are given only for firm matches. Size values are once, few and many counts, or a class for expanded clones, and some rows have none.

>TRBV7-2|13|-|TRBJ2-7|-
TGTGCCAGCAGCCCAGGCCAACGCCACGAGCAGTACTTC
CASSPGQRHEQYF
>TRBV20-1|13|-|TRBJ2-3|-
TGCAGTGGAACACAGGGTTGGACAGATACGCAGTATTTT
CSGTQGWTDTQYF
>TRBV5-6|15|few|TRBJ2-7|-
TGTGCCAGCAGCTTGGGGGAGGTGATTCAGGGCGAGCAGTACTTC
CASSLGEVIQGEQYF
>TRBV30|15|few|TRBJ1-1|TRBD1
TGTGCCTGGAGTATGTGGGGACAGATGAACACTGAAGCTTTCTTT
CAWSMWGQMNTEAFF
>TRBV11-2|17|-|TRBJ2-1|TRBD1
TGTGCCAGCAGCTTAATGCCCCCCGGGACAGAAAACAATGAGCAGTTCTTC
CASSLMPPGTENNEQFF
>TRBV12-3/TRBV12-4|10|few|TRBJ2-7|-
TGTGCCAGCGGGGGAGGCGAGCAGTACTTC
CASGGGEQYF
>TRBV29-1|14|many|TRBJ2-3|TRBD2
TGCAGCGTATCCGGACTAGCGAGCACAGATACGCAGTATTTT
CSVSGLASTDTQYF
>TRBV5-5|18|-|TRBJ2-7|-
TGTGCCAGCAGCTTGGAGGAGCTTAGACAGGAGGGTTTCTACGAGCAGTACTTC
CASSLEELRQEGFYEQYF
>TRBV7-2|14|few|TRBJ2-7|TRBD2
TGTGCCAGCAGCTTAGCGGGAGGGCCGCAGGAGCAGTACTTC
CASSLAGGPQEQYF
>TRBV28|12|many|TRBJ1-1|-
TGTGCCAGCAGTTTCAGGGACACTGAAGCTTTCTTT
CASSFRDTEAFF
>TRBV6-5|13|-|TRBJ2-1|-
TGTGCCAGCAGTTACGACGGTTACAATGAGCAGTTCTTC
CASSYDGYNEQFF
>TRBV5-6|16|few|TRBJ2-3|TRBD2
TGTGCCAGCAGCAAACTAGCGGGAGGGCCGGTGGGTACGCAGTATTTT
CASSKLAGGPVGTQYF
>TRBV5-1|18|many|TRBJ2-5|TRBD2
TGCGCCAGCAGCTTGCGGTTAGCGGGAGGGGGACTGCAAGAGACCCAGTACTTC
CASSLRLAGGGLQETQYF
>TRBV5-1|15|-|TRBJ2-1|-
TGCGCCAGCAGCTTAGGGACAGCGGGGGTCGATGAGCAGTTCTTC
CASSLGTAGVDEQFF
>TRBV20-1|14|-|TRBJ1-2|-
TGCAGTGCTAGAGATGAGGGCAGAGGCTATGGCTACACCTTC
CSARDEGRGYGYTF
>TRBV4-1|15|-|TRBJ1-6|-
TGCGCCAGCAGCCAACTGACAGCCTCTAGGTCACCCCTCCACTTT
CASSQLTASRSPLHF
>TRBV7-9|15|-|TRBJ2-1|TRBD1
TGTGCCAGCAGCTTAGGACAGGGGGCCAACGATGAGCAGTTCTTC
CASSLGQGANDEQFF
>TRBV20-1|13|-|TRBJ2-1|-
TGCAGTGCTAAGGCGGGTCCGTGGGATGAGCAGTTCTTC
CSAKAGPWDEQFF
>TRBV14|17|-|TRBJ2-3|-
TGTGCCAGCAGCCAAGGCCGGGGGCCGAGAGGCACAGATACGCAGTATTTT
CASSQGRGPRGTDTQYF
>TRBV20-1|14|-|TRBJ1-1|-
TGCAGTGCTAGTAAACCAGATTCGAACACTGAAGCTTTCTTT
CSASKPDSNTEAFF
>TRBV29-1|13|few|TRBJ1-2|-
TGCAGCGTTGAGGGTTGGCAAGGGTATGGCTACACCTTC
CSVEGWQGYGYTF
>TRBV11-2|13|many|TRBJ2-7|-
TGTGCCAGCAGCTTAGATCGGTCTTGGGAGCAGTACTTC
CASSLDRSWEQYF
>TRBV7-8|16|few|TRBJ2-5|TRBD2
TGTGCCAGCAGCAAAACTAGCGGGGGTTTTCAAGAGACCCAGTACTTC
CASSKTSGGFQETQYF
>TRBV9|13|many|TRBJ1-2|-
TGTGCCAGCAGCGTAGGATGGGGGTATGGCTACACCTTC
CASSVGWGYGYTF
>TRBV12-3/TRBV12-4|15|many|TRBJ2-5|TRBD2
TGTGCCAGCAGTTCTAGCGGGGGCCTACAAGAGACCCAGTACTTC
CASSSSGGLQETQYF
>TRBV7-2|13|many|TRBJ2-3|-
TGTGCCAATGGGCAGGAGCGGCGGGATACGCAGTATTTT
CANGQERRDTQYF
>TRBV6-1|13|-|TRBJ1-1|-
TGTGCCAGCAGCCTAGGATGGGGATATGAAGCTTTCTTT
CASSLGWGYEAFF
>TRBV2|14|-|TRBJ2-5|TRBD1
TGTGCCAGCAGTGGGGACAGGGTGGTGGAGACCCAGTACTTC
CASSGDRVVETQYF
>TRBV6-1|15|-|TRBJ2-7|-
TGTGCCAGCAGAAGAGGGGGGCCCCAAATGAACGAGCAGTACTTC
CASRRGGPQMNEQYF
>TRBV4-1|16|many|TRBJ2-1|-
TGCGCCAGCAGCCCCCAGGGCAGGGGGGGGAGCAATGAGCAGTTCTTC
CASSPQGRGGSNEQFF
>TRBV20-1|13|-|TRBJ2-3|-
TGCAGTGCTTCGGTGACCTACACAGATACGCAGTATTTT
CSASVTYTDTQYF
>TRBV12-3/TRBV12-4|16|many|TRBJ1-3|-
TGTGCCAGCAGTAACCCACAGGGCCGGTCTGGAAACACCATATATTTT
CASSNPQGRSGNTIYF
>TRBV20-1|11|few|TRBJ2-7|-
TGCAGTGCTAGGGCAGGGTTCGAGCAGTACTTC
CSARAGFEQYF
>TRBV6-1|15|few|TRBJ2-4|-
TGTGCCAGCAGTGTTAGGGACGTAGCCAAAAACATTCAGTACTTC
CASSVRDVAKNIQYF
>TRBV9|15|few|TRBJ2-1|-
TGTGCCAGCAGCCCACCCGGTTACGGTTCCAATGAGCAGTTCTTC
CASSPPGYGSNEQFF
>TRBV12-3/TRBV12-4|15|many|TRBJ2-4|-
TGTGCCAGCAGTTTAGGAGTTGGACGCAAAAACATTCAGTACTTC
CASSLGVGRKNIQYF
>TRBV6-2/TRBV6-3|17|few|TRBJ1-2|-
TGTGCCAGCAGTTCCCGAGGCGGGGGGACCGCTAACTATGGCTACACCTTC
CASSSRGGGTANYGYTF
>TRBV25-1|14|-|TRBJ1-6|-
TGTGCCAGCAGCCCACAGGGTGCTAATTCACCCCTCCACTTT
CASSPQGANSPLHF
>TRBV29-1|13|many|TRBJ2-1|TRBD1
TGCAGCGTTGATAGAGGACAGGGCAATGAGCAGTTCTTC
CSVDRGQGNEQFF
>TRBV20-1|16|few|TRBJ2-7|TRBD2
TGCAGTGCTAGAGCAGGGGTAGGTAGCGGGAGAGACGAGCAGTACTTC
CSARAGVGSGRDEQYF
>TRBV20-1|13|few|TRBJ2-1|-
TGCAGTGCTAGTCTAAAGCCCTACAATGAGCAGTTCTTC
CSASLKPYNEQFF